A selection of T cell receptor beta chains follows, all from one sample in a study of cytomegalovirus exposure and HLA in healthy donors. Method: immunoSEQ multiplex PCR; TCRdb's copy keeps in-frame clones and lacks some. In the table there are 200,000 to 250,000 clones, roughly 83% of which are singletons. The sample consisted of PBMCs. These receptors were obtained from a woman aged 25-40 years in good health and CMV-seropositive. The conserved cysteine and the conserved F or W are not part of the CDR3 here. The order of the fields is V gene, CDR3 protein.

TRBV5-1	ASSLAGHYYEQY
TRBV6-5	ASSFEGLGTEAF
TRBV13	ASSSALAAQETQY
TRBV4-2	ASSQESIAGEITGELF
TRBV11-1	ASSLLGYGYT
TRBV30	AWKGGGAADTQY
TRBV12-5	ASGRDSASEAF
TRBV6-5	ASSRTGLGGPQH
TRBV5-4	ASSQLTGTGGTWGYGYT
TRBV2	ASSAGTGKAF
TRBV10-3	AISDQNTGELF
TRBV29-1	SAFRRQGTIHEQF
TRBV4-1	ASSHRDRVGTGELF
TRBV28	ASSLPAARPG
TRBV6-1	ASSERYSLMNTEAF
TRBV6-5	ASSYRGSGGYT
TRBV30	AWSAPPFSETVLNTIY
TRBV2	ASSGQGGTEAF
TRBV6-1	ATYTGPLYEQY